This T cell receptor beta chain appears in the sequencing data of a study of blood T cell repertoires in COVID-19. About the research overall: Researchers got acute and convalescent COVID-19 samples from the United States, Italy and Spain. Sample material is recorded as cDNA or gDNA derived from T cells, B-cell-depleted T cells, or PBMCs.

The CDR3 is 14 residues long. Between the trimmed V and J ends, which lost 3 bases and 4 bases, there was a span of 15 bases. CDR1 SQVTM and CDR2 ANQGSEA come from the germline V gene. Per the authors' pipeline: Reference gene primers were amplified, and this amplification served to estimate nucleated cell counts. Produced via immunoSEQ multiplex PCR; TCRdb's table is partial and in-frame only. D and trimming come from the DNA, and the V and J calls and clone size come from that table. The sample lists hundreds of thousands of clones, about 83% occurring once. Sequenced sample: peripheral blood. The chain has TRBV29-1 and TRBJ1-2; D is possibly TRBD1 (6 bases). The origin of this receptor is an older man with acute or convalescent COVID-19. The CDR3 is CSVDGRGGFYGYTF. The CDR3 DNA follows: TGCAGCGTTGACGGCAGGGGTGGGTTCTATGGCTACACCTTC.